These T cell receptor beta chains were read from a single sample in a study of early T cells in non-severe SARS-CoV-2 infection. TCRdb redid the calling of the 5' RACE reads with MiXCR, one entry per CDR3 protein. The sample records about 22,000 distinct CDR3 sequences, roughly 3.6% being singletons. What was sequenced was whole blood. These receptors were obtained from an adult who was a healthcare worker with PCR-confirmed SARS-CoV-2 infection or an uninfected control (not recorded which). Both conserved end residues are part of each CDR3. Fields, in order: J gene, D gene, V gene, clone size, CDR3 DNA, CDR3 protein. D genes are given only for firm matches. Clone size is given for some rows only: seen once, a few or many times, or a class if the clone is expanded.

TRBJ2-1,NA,TRBV5-1,many,TGCGCCAGCAGCTTGGTTGCGGGGGCCACGACAAATGAGCAGTTCTTC,CASSLVAGATTNEQFF
TRBJ2-7,NA,TRBV12-3/TRBV12-4,many,TGTGCCAGCAGTTTAACCCGGGCGGTAAGGGAGCAGTACTTC,CASSLTRAVREQYF
TRBJ2-7,NA,TRBV27,many,TGTGCCAGCACCGCGACAGCCGAGTTTCCTTACGAGCAGTACTTC,CASTATAEFPYEQYF
TRBJ2-2,TRBD2,TRBV3-1,many,TGTGCCAGCAGCTCTACTAGCGGGTCGAACACCGGGGAGCTGTTTTTT,CASSSTSGSNTGELFF
TRBJ1-4,TRBD1,TRBV9,NA,TGTGCCAGCAGCCCCCGGCCCCTACAGGGGGTGGGTGAAAAACTGTTTTTT,CASSPRPLQGVGEKLFF
TRBJ1-1,NA,TRBV7-9,many,TGTGCCAGCAGCTTAGCGCGAGGGTATGGAGCTTTCTTT,CASSLARGYGAFF
TRBJ2-6,NA,TRBV12-2,NA,TGTGCAAGTCGCCGCAGGTATCGGCCTGGGGCCAACGTCCTGACTTTC,CASRRRYRPGANVLTF
TRBJ2-3,TRBD2,TRBV4-2,many,TGTGCCAGCAGCTCTCTAGCGGGAGGCACAGATACGCAGTATTTT,CASSSLAGGTDTQYF
TRBJ1-6,NA,TRBV18,medium-sized,TGTGCCAGCTCACCAGGAGGGCAGGGCGGATCACCCCTCCACTTT,CASSPGGQGGSPLHF
TRBJ2-7,TRBD2,TRBV20-1,many,TGCAGTGCTGGCCTAGCGGAGTACGAGCAGTACTTC,CSAGLAEYEQYF
TRBJ2-7,NA,TRBV7-6,many,TGTGCCAGCAGCTTGGGGGCCCACGAGCAGTACTTC,CASSLGAHEQYF
TRBJ2-3,NA,TRBV18,many,TGTGCCAGCTCACCCTCCGCGGGGGATACGCAGTATTTT,CASSPSAGDTQYF
TRBJ1-6,TRBD1,TRBV20-1,medium-sized,TGCAGTGCTCCCCGACAGGGGGGTCATAATTCACCCCTCCACTTT,CSAPRQGGHNSPLHF
TRBJ2-3,NA,TRBV6-5,medium-sized,TGTGCCAGCAGTTACTCAGGGGGGAAAGATACGCAGTATTTT,CASSYSGGKDTQYF
TRBJ2-3,TRBD2,TRBV28,NA,TGTGCCAGCACCACTTGGGGGGGGAGCACAGATACGCAGTATTTT,CASTTWGGSTDTQYF
TRBJ2-5,NA,TRBV20-1,many,TGCAGTGCTGCAAACAGGGAGAGTTGGACCCAGTACTTC,CSAANRESWTQYF
TRBJ2-1,NA,TRBV7-9,many,TGTGCCAGCAGGCCGTGGGTTGGGACCGATGAGCAGTTCTTC,CASRPWVGTDEQFF
TRBJ1-1,TRBD1,TRBV20-1,medium-sized,TGCAGTGCTGCCGGGACAGAGAACACTGAAGCTTTCTTT,CSAAGTENTEAFF
TRBJ2-7,NA,TRBV28,few,TGTGCCAGCAGCCCCCTCACAGGGACCTTGAACGAGCAGTACTTC,CASSPLTGTLNEQYF
TRBJ2-5,NA,TRBV5-6,many,TGTGCCAGCAGCTTTTCAACCAACCAAGAGACCCAGTACTTC,CASSFSTNQETQYF
TRBJ2-1,TRBD1,TRBV11-2,medium-sized,TGTGCCAGCAGCTTACGTCAGGGGGCTCATGAGCAGTTCTTC,CASSLRQGAHEQFF
TRBJ1-1,TRBD1,TRBV11-2,many,TGTGCCAGCAGCTCCCGGACAGGGGAGGCTGAAGCTTTCTTT,CASSSRTGEAEAFF
TRBJ2-7,TRBD1,TRBV6-1,many,TGTGCCAGCGGGGGACAGGGGAGCGACGAGCAGTACTTC,CASGGQGSDEQYF
TRBJ2-5,NA,TRBV11-2,NA,TGTGCCAGCAGCTCCCTTAAAGGGGGTTGGCAAGAGACCCAGTACTTC,CASSSLKGGWQETQYF
TRBJ1-2,NA,TRBV20-1,medium-sized,TGCAGTGTCCCACCCATCGCGGTTCAAAACTATGGCTACACCTTC,CSVPPIAVQNYGYTF
TRBJ2-5,NA,TRBV6-2/TRBV6-3,many,TGTGCCAGCAGTTACGTCCGAGGGGCCCTGAGGGAGACCCAGTACTTC,CASSYVRGALRETQYF
TRBJ2-7,NA,TRBV29-1,medium-sized,TGCAGCGTTGAATGGGGTGAGGAGCAGTACTTC,CSVEWGEEQYF
TRBJ1-2,TRBD1,TRBV11-2,many,TGTGCCAGCAGCTCCTTATCCTTTAGGGGGCTCAGAGGCTACACCTTC,CASSSLSFRGLRGYTF
TRBJ1-1,NA,TRBV18,many,TGTGCCAGCACGAGGGTTGACACTGAAGCTTTCTTT,CASTRVDTEAFF
TRBJ1-5,NA,TRBV30,many,TGTGCCTGGAGTTCAAGCTCCAATCAGCCCCAGCATTTT,CAWSSSSNQPQHF
TRBJ1-3,NA,TRBV12-3/TRBV12-4,many,TGTGCCAGCAGCTGGGAGAGTGGAAACACCATATATTTT,CASSWESGNTIYF
TRBJ2-7,NA,TRBV6-5,medium-sized,TGTGCCAGCAGTACAGGGATAGTCTACGAGCAGTACTTC,CASSTGIVYEQYF
TRBJ2-7,NA,TRBV28,many,TGTGCCAGCAGTTTTAAGGTGGGGGCTGTCAACGAGCAGTACTTC,CASSFKVGAVNEQYF
TRBJ1-2,NA,TRBV6-6,many,TGTGCCAGCAGTCCTCCAGACTCCAGGCACGGCTACACCTTC,CASSPPDSRHGYTF
TRBJ1-2,NA,TRBV12-3/TRBV12-4,many,TGTGCCAGCAGTTTAAGGGGATGGAAAGGCTACACCTTC,CASSLRGWKGYTF
TRBJ2-1,NA,TRBV3-1,few,TGTGCCAGCAGCCCCTCCCCACGGACTAATGAGCAGTTCTTC,CASSPSPRTNEQFF
TRBJ2-1,NA,TRBV7-9,NA,TGTGCCAGCAGCCCCGAGGGATATGAGCAGTTCTTC,CASSPEGYEQFF